The following is a T cell receptor (beta chain) sequence with its context. What it recognizes is unknown. TCRdb used MiXCR to reprocess the reads, holding one entry per CDR3 protein. The sample carries several thousand distinct CDR3 sequences, about 33% recorded once. This sample was taken from a study of type 1 regulatory T cells. Study as a whole: T-allo10 is a Tr1-enriched, alloantigen-specific CD4 T cell product made in vitro. Study conclusions and caveats: Compared with non-Tr1 cells, Tr1 cells showed a narrower TCR repertoire.

This CDR3 has 13 amino acids. Germline V gene data show CDR1 as MNHEY and CDR2 as SMNVEV (reference sequence). V lost 2 bases and J lost 1, with 6 bases in between. Sequencing was done on a sample of cultured type 1 regulatory T (Tr1) cells, either the whole culture or a sorted fraction (not recorded which). The sequence derives from a human donor in good health. The genes are TRBV27 and TRBJ2-7; D call uncertain. The CDR3 DNA reads as TGTGCCAGCAGTTTAATGGCGTCCTACGAGCAGTACTTC. It translates to CASSLMASYEQYF.